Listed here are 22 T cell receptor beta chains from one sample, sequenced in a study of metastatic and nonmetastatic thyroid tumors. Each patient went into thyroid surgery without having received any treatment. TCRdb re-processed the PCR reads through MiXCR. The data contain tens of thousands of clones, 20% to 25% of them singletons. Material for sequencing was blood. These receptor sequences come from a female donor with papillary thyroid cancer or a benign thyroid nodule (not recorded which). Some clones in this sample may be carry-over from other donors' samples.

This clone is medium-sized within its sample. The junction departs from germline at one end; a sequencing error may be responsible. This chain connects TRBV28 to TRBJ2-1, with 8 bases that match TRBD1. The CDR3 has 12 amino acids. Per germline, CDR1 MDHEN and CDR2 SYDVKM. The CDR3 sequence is CASRRQGYWLWF. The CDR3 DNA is TGTGCCAGCAGAAGACAGGGGTATTGGCTTTGGTTC.

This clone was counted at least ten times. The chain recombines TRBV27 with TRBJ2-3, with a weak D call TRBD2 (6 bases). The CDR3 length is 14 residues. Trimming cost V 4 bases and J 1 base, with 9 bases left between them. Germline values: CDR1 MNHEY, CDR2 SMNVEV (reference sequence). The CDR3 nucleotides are TGTGCCAGCAGTTCAACTAGCCGCACAGATACGCAGTATTTT. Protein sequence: CASSSTSRTDTQYF.

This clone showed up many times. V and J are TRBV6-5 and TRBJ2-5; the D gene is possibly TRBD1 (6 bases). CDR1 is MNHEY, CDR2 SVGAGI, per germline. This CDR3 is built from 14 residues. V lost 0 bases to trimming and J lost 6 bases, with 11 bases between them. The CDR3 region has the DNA TGTGCCAGCAGTTACTCGAACCAGGGGAAGACCCAGTACTTC. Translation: CASSYSNQGKTQYF.

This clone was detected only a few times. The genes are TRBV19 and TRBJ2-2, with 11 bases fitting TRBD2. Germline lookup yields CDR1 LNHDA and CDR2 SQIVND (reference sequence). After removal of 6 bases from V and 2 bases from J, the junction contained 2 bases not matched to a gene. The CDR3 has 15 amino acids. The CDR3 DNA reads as TGTGCCAGTAGGAGACTAGCGGGAAACACCGGGGAGCTGTTTTTT. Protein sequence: CASRRLAGNTGELFF.

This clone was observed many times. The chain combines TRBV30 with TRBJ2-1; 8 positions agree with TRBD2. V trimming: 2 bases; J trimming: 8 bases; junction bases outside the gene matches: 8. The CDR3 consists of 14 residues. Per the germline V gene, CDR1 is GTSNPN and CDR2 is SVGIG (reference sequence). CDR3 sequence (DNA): TGTGCCTGGAGTCAAGGCGGGAGGCTGGATGAGCAGTTCTTC. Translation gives CAWSQGGRLDEQFF.

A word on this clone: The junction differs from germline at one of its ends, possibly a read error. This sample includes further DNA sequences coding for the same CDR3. CDR3: CASSRDSHEQYF. The CDR3 DNA reads as TGCGCCAGCAGCCGTGACAGTCACGAGCAGTACTTC. The rearrangement joins TRBV5-8 to TRBJ2-7; TRBD1 might be the D (5 bases). CDR3 length: 12 amino acids. Per the germline V gene, CDR1 is SGHTS and CDR2 is YDEGEE.

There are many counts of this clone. CDR3 in amino acids: CASSPGDRGDDQPQHF. CDR3 DNA: TGTGCCAGCAGTCCGGGGGACAGGGGAGATGATCAGCCCCAGCATTTT. The V call is TRBV28, the J call TRBJ1-5; 10 bases match TRBD1. Unmatched junction bases numbered 9, after V lost 5 bases and J lost 5 bases. Germline V gene lookup returns CDR1 MDHEN and CDR2 SYDVKM. The CDR3 has 16 residues.

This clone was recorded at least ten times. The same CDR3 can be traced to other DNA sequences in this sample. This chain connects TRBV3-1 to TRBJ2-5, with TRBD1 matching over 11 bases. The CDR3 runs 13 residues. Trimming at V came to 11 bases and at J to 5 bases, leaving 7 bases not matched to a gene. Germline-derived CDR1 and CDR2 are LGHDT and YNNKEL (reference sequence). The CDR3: CARWTGGSETQYF. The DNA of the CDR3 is TGTGCCCGCTGGACAGGGGGCAGTGAGACCCAGTACTTC.

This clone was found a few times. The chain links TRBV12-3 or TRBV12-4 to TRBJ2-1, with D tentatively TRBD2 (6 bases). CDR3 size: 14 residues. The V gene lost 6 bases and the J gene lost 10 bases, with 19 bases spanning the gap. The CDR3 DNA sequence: TGTGCCAGCAGAACCAGCGGGCACCCAGGAGAGCAGTTCTTC. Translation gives CASRTSGHPGEQFF.

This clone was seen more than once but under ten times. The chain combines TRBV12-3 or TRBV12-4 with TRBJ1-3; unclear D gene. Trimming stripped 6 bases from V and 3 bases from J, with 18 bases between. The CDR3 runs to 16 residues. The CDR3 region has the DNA TGTGCCAGCAGCTTCCGCGTCGGTTGGGATGGAAACACCATATATTTT. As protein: CASSFRVGWDGNTIYF.

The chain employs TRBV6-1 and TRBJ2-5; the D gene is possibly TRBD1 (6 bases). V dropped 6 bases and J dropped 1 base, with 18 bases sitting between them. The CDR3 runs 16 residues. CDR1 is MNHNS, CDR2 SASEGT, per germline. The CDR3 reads CASSRPSAGAQETQYF. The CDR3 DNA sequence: TGTGCCAGCAGCCGCCCCTCCGCAGGGGCCCAAGAGACCCAGTACTTC.

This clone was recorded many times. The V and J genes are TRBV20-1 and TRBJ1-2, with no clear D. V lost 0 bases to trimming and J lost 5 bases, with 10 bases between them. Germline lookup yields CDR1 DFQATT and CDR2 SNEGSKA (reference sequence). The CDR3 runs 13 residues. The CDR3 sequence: CSARDYRRYGYTF. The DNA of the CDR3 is TGCAGTGCTAGAGATTACCGCCGTTATGGCTACACCTTC.

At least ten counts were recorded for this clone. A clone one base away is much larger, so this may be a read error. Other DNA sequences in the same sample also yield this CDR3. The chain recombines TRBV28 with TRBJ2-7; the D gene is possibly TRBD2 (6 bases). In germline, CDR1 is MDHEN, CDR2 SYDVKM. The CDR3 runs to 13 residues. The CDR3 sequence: CASTPGGTYEQYF. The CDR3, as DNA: TGCGCCAGCACACCCGGGGGAACCTACGAGCAGTACTTC. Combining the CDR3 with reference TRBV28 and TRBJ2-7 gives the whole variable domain DVKVTQSSRYLVKRTGEKVFLECVQDMDHENMFWYRQDPGLGLRLIYFSYDVKMKEKGDIPEGYSVSREKKERFSLILESASTNQTSMYLCASTPGGTYEQYFGPGTRLTVT.

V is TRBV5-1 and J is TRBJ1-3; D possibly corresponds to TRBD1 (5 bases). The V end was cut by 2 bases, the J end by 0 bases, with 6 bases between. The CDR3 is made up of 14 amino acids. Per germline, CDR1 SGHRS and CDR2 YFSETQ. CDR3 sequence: CASSLGDSGNTIYF. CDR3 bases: TGCGCCAGCAGCTTAGGGGACTCTGGAAACACCATATATTTT. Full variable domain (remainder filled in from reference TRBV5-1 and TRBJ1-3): KAGVTQTPRYLIKTRGQQVTLSCSPISGHRSVSWYQQTPGQGLQFLFEYFSETQRNKGNFPGRFSGRQFSNSRSEMNVSTLELGDSALYLCASSLGDSGNTIYFGEGSWLTVV.

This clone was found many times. CDR3 bases: TGCAGTGCTACACAGGGTTTAATTGGGGCCAACGTCCTGACTTTC. Its protein product is CSATQGLIGANVLTF. The rearrangement joins TRBV20-1 to TRBJ2-6; TRBD1 is a possible D gene (6 bases). Germline CDR1 reads DFQATT; CDR2 reads SNEGSKA (reference sequence). This CDR3 has 15 residues. Trimming took 4 bases from V and 3 from J, leaving 13 bases between them.

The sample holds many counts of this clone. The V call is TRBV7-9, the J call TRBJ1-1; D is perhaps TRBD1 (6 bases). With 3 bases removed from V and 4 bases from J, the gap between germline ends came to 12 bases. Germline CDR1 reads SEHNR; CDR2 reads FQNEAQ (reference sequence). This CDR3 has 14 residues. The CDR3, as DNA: TGTGCCAGCAGCTTGGGGGCAGTTGTCACTGAAGCTTTCTTT. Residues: CASSLGAVVTEAFF.

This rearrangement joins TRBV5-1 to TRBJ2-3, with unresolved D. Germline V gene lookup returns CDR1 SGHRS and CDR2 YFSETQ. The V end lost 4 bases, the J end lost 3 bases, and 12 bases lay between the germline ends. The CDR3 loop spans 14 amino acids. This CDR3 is CASSGWVKTDTQYF. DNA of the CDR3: TGCGCCAGCAGCGGGTGGGTAAAAACAGATACGCAGTATTTT.

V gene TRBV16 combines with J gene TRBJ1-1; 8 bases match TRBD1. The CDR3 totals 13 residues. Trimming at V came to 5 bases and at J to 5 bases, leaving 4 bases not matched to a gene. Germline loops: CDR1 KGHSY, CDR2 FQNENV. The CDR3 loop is CASSDRGNTEAFF. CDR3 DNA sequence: TGTGCCAGCAGCGACAGGGGAAATACTGAAGCTTTCTTT.

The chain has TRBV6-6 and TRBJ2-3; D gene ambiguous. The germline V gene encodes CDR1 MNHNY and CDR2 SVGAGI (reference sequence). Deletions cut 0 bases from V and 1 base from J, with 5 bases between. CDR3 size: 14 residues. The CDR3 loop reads CASSYSMGTDTQYF. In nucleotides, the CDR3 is TGTGCCAGCAGTTACTCGATGGGCACAGATACGCAGTATTTT.

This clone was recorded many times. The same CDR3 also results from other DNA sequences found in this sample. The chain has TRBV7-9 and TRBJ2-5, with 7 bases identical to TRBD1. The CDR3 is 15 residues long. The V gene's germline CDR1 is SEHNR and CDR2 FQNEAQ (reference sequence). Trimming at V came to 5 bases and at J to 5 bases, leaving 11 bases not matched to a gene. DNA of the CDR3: TGTGCCAGCAGCCGCTCTGGACAGGCGGTGGAGACCCAGTACTTC. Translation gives CASSRSGQAVETQYF. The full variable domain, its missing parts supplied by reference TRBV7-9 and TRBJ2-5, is DTGVSQNPRHKITKRGQNVTFRCDPISEHNRLYWYRQTLGQGPEFLTYFQNEAQLEKSRLLSDRFSAERPKGSFSTLEIQRTEQGDSAMYLCASSRSGQAVETQYFGPGTRLLVL.

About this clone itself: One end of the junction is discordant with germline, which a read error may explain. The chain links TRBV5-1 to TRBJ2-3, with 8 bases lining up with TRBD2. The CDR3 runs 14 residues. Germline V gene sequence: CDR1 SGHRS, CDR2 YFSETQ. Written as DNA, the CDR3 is TGCGCCAGCATGACCGGGGGGGTGACAGATACTCAGTATTTT. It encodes CASMTGGVTDTQYF.

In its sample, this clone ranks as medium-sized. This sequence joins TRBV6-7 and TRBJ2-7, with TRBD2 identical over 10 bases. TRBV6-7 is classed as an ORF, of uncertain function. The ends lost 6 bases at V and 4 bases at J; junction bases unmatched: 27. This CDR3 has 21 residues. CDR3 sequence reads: CASRVPGRRTTGTSAIYEQYF. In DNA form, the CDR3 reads TGTGCCAGCAGGGTTCCCGGGCGGAGAACTACCGGGACTAGCGCAATATACGAGCAGTACTTC.